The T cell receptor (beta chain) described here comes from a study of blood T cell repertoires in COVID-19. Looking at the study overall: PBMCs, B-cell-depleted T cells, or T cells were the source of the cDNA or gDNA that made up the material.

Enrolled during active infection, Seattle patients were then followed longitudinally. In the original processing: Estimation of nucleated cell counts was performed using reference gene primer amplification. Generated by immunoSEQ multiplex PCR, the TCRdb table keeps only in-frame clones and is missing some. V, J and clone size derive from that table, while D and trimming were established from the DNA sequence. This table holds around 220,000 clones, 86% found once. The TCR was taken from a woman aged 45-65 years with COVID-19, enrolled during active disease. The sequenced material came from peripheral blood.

Written as DNA, the CDR3 is TGCGCCAGCAGCTTCGATCTAGCGGTGGGAGAGACCCAGTACTTC. Protein product: CASSFDLAVGETQYF. V and J are TRBV5-1 and TRBJ2-5; the match to TRBD2 covers 7 bases. V lost 2 bases and J lost 4; bases outside the gene matches: 8. Germline values: CDR1 SGHRS, CDR2 YFSETQ. CDR3 length: 15 amino acids.